This T cell receptor (beta chain) was found in a study of cytomegalovirus exposure and HLA in healthy donors. Study-wide results and caveats: Whilst most TCR sequences proved rare, a subset of public TCRs occurred across many donors. TCR association rates varied by HLA locus in a later analysis, with DRB1 highest and HLA-C lowest.

This PCR relied on a set of 60 Vbeta primers and 13 Jbeta primers. Here immunoSEQ multiplex PCR was the method, and the copy in TCRdb shows in-frame clones only, minus some. The repertoire table contains more than 45,000 clones. For this clone: Its antigen is unknown.

The V gene end was trimmed by 6 bases and the J gene end by 3 bases; junction bases not matched to a gene: 16. Per germline, CDR1 SQVTM and CDR2 ANQGSEA. This CDR3 comprises 16 residues. Specimen: PBMCs. This sequence originates from a male donor in good health and CMV-seronegative. This sequence joins TRBV29-1 and TRBJ1-1; 7 bases fit TRBD1. The CDR3 is CSVDTRDSNVDTEAFF. The DNA for the CDR3 is TGCAGCGTAGACACCCGGGACAGCAATGTGGACACTGAAGCTTTCTTT. The full variable domain, rest sourced from reference TRBV29-1 and TRBJ1-1, is SAVISQKPSRDICQRGTSLTIQCQVDSQVTMMFWYRQQPGQSLTLIATANQGSEATYESGFVIDKFPISRPNLTFSTLTVSNMSPEDSSIYLCSVDTRDSNVDTEAFFGQGTRLTVV.